The clone carrying this T cell receptor beta chain turned up a few times. The antigen is undetermined. TCRdb recomputed calls from the 5' RACE reads with MiXCR, one row per CDR3 protein. The data contain fewer than 300,000 distinct CDR3 sequences, 16% of them singletons. The data derive from a study of T-cell memory formation after mild COVID-19. Study-level information: TCR clusters were largely donor specific.

Whole-study findings and limits: Day 15 to 85 contractors were CD4/CD8 balanced; later expanders leaned CD4+.

From germline, CDR1 is MNHEY and CDR2 SVGEGT. V was trimmed by 6 bases and J by 5 bases, leaving 19 bases between them. This CDR3 comprises 15 residues. The sequenced sample consisted of PBMCs or a T cell subset sorted from them (not recorded which). This sequence originates from a man between 18 and 29 years old who had mild COVID-19 (a few samples of this study predate the infection). Cell type and time point are not known. The chain has TRBV6-2 or TRBV6-3 and TRBJ2-5; possible D gene TRBD2, 5 bases. CDR3 in amino acids: CASSPQGGSWETQYF. CDR3 nucleotides: TGTGCCAGCAGCCCCCAAGGCGGGTCGTGGGAGACCCAGTACTTC.